These 8 T cell receptor beta chains share one sample of origin, sequenced in a study of T cell responses to AZD1222 COVID-19 vaccine. Assay: immunoSEQ multiplex PCR; the TCRdb copy retains only in-frame clones and omits some. The table includes about 99,000 clones, roughly nine tenths detected once. The sequences come from peripheral blood, collected on day 0 of AZD1222 vaccination. These receptors came from an adult in good health.

This clone showed up just once. The chain couples TRBV7-2 to TRBJ2-1, with 10 bases fitting TRBD1. Germline CDR1 SGHTA, CDR2 FQGNSA. This CDR3 is built from 15 residues. Losses at the gene ends were 1 base for V and 6 bases for J; bases not matched to a gene: 3. As DNA, the CDR3 is TGTGCCAGCAGCTTAGGGGACAGGGGAGCCAATGAGCAGTTCTTC. It translates to CASSLGDRGANEQFF.

In nucleotides, the CDR3 is TGTGCCAGCTCATCTAGCGGGGGGAGCTCCTACAATGAGCAGTTCTTC. Encoded protein: CASSSSGGSSYNEQFF. The chain uses TRBV18 and TRBJ2-1; 11 nucleotides line up with TRBD2. The junction had 3 bases not matched to a gene; V was cut back by 5 bases and J by 0 bases. The V gene's germline CDR1 is KGHSH and CDR2 LQKENI. The CDR3 consists of 16 residues.

Of note for this clone: At one end, the junction sequence differs from germline, possibly due to a read error. The J gene is TRBJ1-5, the V gene TRBV5-1, with TRBD1 as a possible D gene (6 bases). The length of the CDR3 is 17 residues. The germline V gene has CDR1 SGHRS and CDR2 YFSETQ. The CDR3 spells CASSPNWTDYSNQPQHF. The CDR3 coding sequence is TGTGCCAGCAGCCCTAACTGGACAGACTATAGCAATCAGCCCCAGCATTTT. Drawing the rest from reference TRBV5-1 and TRBJ1-5, the complete variable domain is KAGVTQTPRYLIKTRGQQVTLSCSPISGHRSVSWYQQTPGQGLQFLFEYFSETQRNKGNFPGRFSGRQFSNSRSEMNVSTLELGDSALYLCASSPNWTDYSNQPQHFGDGTRLSIL.

The rearrangement links TRBV9 to TRBJ1-2, with 7 nucleotides matching TRBD1. This CDR3 spans 15 amino acids. The ends lost 0 bases at V and 6 bases at J; junction bases unmatched: 8. Germline V gene lookup returns CDR1 SGDLS and CDR2 YYNGEE. CDR3 DNA: TGTGCCAGCAGCGTAGGACAGGGCCGAATCCATGGCTACACCTTC. Encoded protein: CASSVGQGRIHGYTF.

The V and J genes are TRBV12-5 and TRBJ2-5; 9 bases match TRBD2. V gave up 7 bases and J gave up 5 bases; unmatched junction bases: 5. This CDR3 has 13 amino acids. The V gene's germline CDR1 is LGHNT and CDR2 FRNRAP. CDR3 in DNA: TGTGCTAGTGTTCCTAGCGGGGCGGAGACCCAGTACTTC. Its translation: CASVPSGAETQYF.

The chain employs TRBV20-1 and TRBJ2-2; 7 nucleotides line up with TRBD1. The CDR3 has 14 amino acids. The V segment lost 3 bases and the J segment 5 bases; nucleotides outside the gene matches: 6. From germline, CDR1 is DFQATT and CDR2 SNEGSKA (reference sequence). The CDR3 reads CSASVGGRTGELFF. The DNA for the CDR3 is TGCAGTGCTAGTGTAGGGGGCAGAACCGGGGAGCTGTTTTTT.

The chain carries TRBV2 and TRBJ1-2; no clear D. This CDR3 region has 16 residues. The V gene's germline CDR1 is SNHLY and CDR2 FYNNEI. V was clipped by 4 bases and J by 0 bases, with 15 bases between them. This CDR3 reads CASSGSSLRTNYGYTF. The CDR3 DNA reads TGTGCCAGCAGTGGTAGCAGCCTACGAACTAACTATGGCTACACCTTC.

V gene TRBV12-3 or TRBV12-4 combines with J gene TRBJ1-4; no reliable D call. This CDR3 is 13 amino acids long. The germline V and J ends were trimmed by 6 bases and 2 bases, with 7 bases remaining between them. CDR3 sequence (DNA): TGTGCCAGCAGCGTGGGGACTAATGAAAAACTGTTTTTT. It yields the protein CASSVGTNEKLFF.